A selection of T cell receptor beta chains follows, all from one sample in a study of chemoradiotherapy in HPV16-positive cancers. Using immunoSEQ multiplex PCR, the repertoire was profiled, and TCRdb retains in-frame clones only, with some absent. The sample holds 8,600 or so clones, roughly 84% seen once. Here the sequenced sample was tumor tissue, taken from a patient who underwent chemoradiotherapy. The receptors shown here come from a human donor with HPV-associated anogenital cancer. Each CDR3 is given with its conserved first and last residue. A D gene is named only where the DNA matches it firmly. Some rows have no size entry. The others give once, few or many, or a class for an expanded clone.

d_gene	v_gene	abundance	j_gene	len	CDR3nt	CDR3aa
NA	TRBV11-3	NA	TRBJ2-1	17	TGTGCCAGCAGCTCCCCCCCGGGCGGCAGCTCCTACAATGAGCAGTTCTTC	CASSSPPGGSSYNEQFF
NA	TRBV18	NA	TRBJ1-2	16	TGTGCCAGCTCAACCAACCGTGGGAGTGCTAACTATGGCTACACCTTC	CASSTNRGSANYGYTF
NA	TRBV7-2	NA	TRBJ2-7	13	TGTGCCAGCAGCAACATACACCCCTACGAGCAGTACTTC	CASSNIHPYEQYF
NA	TRBV30	NA	TRBJ1-5	12	TGTGCCTGGAGTCCGAGAAATCAGCCCCAGCATTTT	CAWSPRNQPQHF
NA	TRBV5-6	NA	TRBJ1-5	14	TGTGCCAGCAGCTCAGCGGGTCGGGAGCTGCCCCAGCATTTT	CASSSAGRELPQHF
NA	TRBV9	NA	TRBJ2-3	12	TGTGCCAGCAGCGTCTCATTCGATACGCAGTATTTT	CASSVSFDTQYF
NA	TRBV18	NA	TRBJ2-7	12	TGTGCCAGCTCGCAGGGGAGCCACGAGCAGTACTTC	CASSQGSHEQYF
NA	TRBV6-4	few	TRBJ2-3	13	TGTGCCAGCAGTACGGGGGAGTCAGATACGCAGTATTTT	CASSTGESDTQYF
TRBD2	TRBV7-2	NA	TRBJ2-7	15	TGTGCCAGCACCGTCGAAGCGGGAGGGCGGAGGGAGCAGTACTTC	CASTVEAGGRREQYF
NA	TRBV5-1	NA	TRBJ2-7	15	TGCGCCAGCAGACTATCGGAAGGGAGGATCTACGAGCAGTACTTC	CASRLSEGRIYEQYF
TRBD1	TRBV6-5	NA	TRBJ1-2	14	TGTGCCAGCAGTCGCGGACAGGAGGTTCGTGGCTACACCTTC	CASSRGQEVRGYTF
TRBD2	TRBV19	NA	TRBJ2-1	15	TGTGCCAGTAAGGTAGGCGGGAGGACCTACAATGAGCAGTTCTTC	CASKVGGRTYNEQFF
NA	TRBV14	NA	TRBJ2-1	18	TGTGCCAGCAGCCAAGATTTGGCCGGGACCGCAACCTACAATGAGCAGTTCTTC	CASSQDLAGTATYNEQFF
NA	TRBV7-2	NA	TRBJ2-7	15	TGTGCCAGCAGCTTATATCGCGAAATTGCCTACGAGCAGTACTTC	CASSLYREIAYEQYF
NA	TRBV5-1	few	TRBJ2-2	15	TGCGCCAGCTATAAAGGGGCGTTGGACACCGGGGAGCTGTTTTTT	CASYKGALDTGELFF
NA	TRBV11-2	NA	TRBJ2-2	15	TGTGCCAGCAGCCGGACAGCACCTATCACCGGGGAGCTGTTTTTT	CASSRTAPITGELFF
TRBD1	TRBV5-5	once	TRBJ1-1	16	TGTGCCAGCAGCTTGGTGGCAGGGGGCATGAACACTGAAGCTTTCTTT	CASSLVAGGMNTEAFF
NA	TRBV15	once	TRBJ2-1	15	TGTGCCACCAGCAGAGATATACGGGAAATCGATGAGCAGTTCTTC	CATSRDIREIDEQFF
NA	TRBV6-1	NA	TRBJ2-5	14	TGTGCCAGCAGTGAAGGGGGGGATCAAGAGACCCAGTACTTC	CASSEGGDQETQYF
NA	TRBV30	once	TRBJ1-2	13	TGTGCCTGCCTACAATGGCAGGTCTATGGCTACACCTTC	CACLQWQVYGYTF
NA	TRBV2	NA	TRBJ1-1	15	TGTGCCAGCAGTGAAGAGAGGGGCGAGAACACTGAAGCTTTCTTT	CASSEERGENTEAFF
TRBD1	TRBV6-1	NA	TRBJ2-5	14	TGTGCCAGCAGTGTTAACAGGGGGCTGGAGACCCAGTACTTC	CASSVNRGLETQYF
NA	TRBV30	NA	TRBJ2-1	13	TGTGCCTGGAGTGAGGGCGGCCCCAATGAGCAGTTCTTC	CAWSEGGPNEQFF
NA	TRBV2	once	TRBJ1-4	12	TGTGCCACAAGGGGGTCGAATGAAAAACTGTTTTTT	CATRGSNEKLFF
NA	TRBV19	NA	TRBJ2-5	13	TGTGCCAGTAGTGTGACCCGGCAAGAGACCCAGTACTTC	CASSVTRQETQYF
TRBD1	TRBV27	NA	TRBJ2-7	14	TGTGCCAGCAGACCCGGACAGGGGAATTACGAGCAGTACTTC	CASRPGQGNYEQYF
NA	TRBV6-6	NA	TRBJ2-7	13	TGTGCCAGCAGTTCGGACCCAGCCTACGAGCAGTACTTC	CASSSDPAYEQYF
NA	TRBV15	NA	TRBJ2-4	17	TGTGCCACCAGCAGAGATCTTGGAGGAATGGACAAAAACATTCAGTACTTC	CATSRDLGGMDKNIQYF
TRBD2	TRBV4-2	NA	TRBJ2-1	18	TGTGCCAGCAGCCAAGAATTGTCTAGCGGGGCTTCCTACAATGAGCAGTTCTTC	CASSQELSSGASYNEQFF
TRBD2	TRBV30	NA	TRBJ2-3	17	TGTGCCTGGAGTAAGGGGACTAGCGGAATTAGCACAGATACGCAGTATTTT	CAWSKGTSGISTDTQYF
TRBD2	TRBV10-3	NA	TRBJ2-3	15	TGTGCCATCAGACCGGGACTAGCGGGCACAGATACGCAGTATTTT	CAIRPGLAGTDTQYF
NA	TRBV29-1	NA	TRBJ2-7	15	TGCAGCGGCGCCAATACAGGGAGTAGCTCCTACGAGCAGTACTTC	CSGANTGSSSYEQYF
TRBD2	TRBV27	few	TRBJ2-7	15	TGTGCCAGCAGAGACTTCCCGCTAGCGGGAAACGAGCAGTACTTC	CASRDFPLAGNEQYF
TRBD2	TRBV9	NA	TRBJ2-7	16	TGTGCCAGCAGCGTAGGTGGGGGGACTACCCCCTACGAGCAGTACTTC	CASSVGGGTTPYEQYF
TRBD2	TRBV9	NA	TRBJ2-5	15	TGTGCCAGCAGCGTTAGCGGGGGAGGGGGAGAGACCCAGTACTTC	CASSVSGGGGETQYF
NA	TRBV6-5	NA	TRBJ1-5	12	TGTGCCAGCAGTTCCCGCAATCAGCCCCAGCATTTT	CASSSRNQPQHF
TRBD1	TRBV27	NA	TRBJ1-5	17	TGTGCCAGCAGTCGCTCCCCGGGACAGTCCGTGTGGGAGCCCCAGCATTTT	CASSRSPGQSVWEPQHF
NA	TRBV30	NA	TRBJ2-2	14	TGTGCCTGGACCCGGATGGGCCTTACCGGGGAGCTGTTTTTT	CAWTRMGLTGELFF
NA	TRBV10-1	NA	TRBJ2-3	16	TGCGCCAGCAGCCCTCGCACCATATTGGGAACAGATACGCAGTATTTT	CASSPRTILGTDTQYF
NA	TRBV5-6	NA	TRBJ2-1	13	TGTGCCAGCAGCTCTATGGGTGGAAGTGAGCAGTTCTTC	CASSSMGGSEQFF
TRBD1	TRBV6-6	NA	TRBJ2-7	14	TGTGCCAGCAGTTGGGAGGACAGGGTCGGAGAGCAGTACTTC	CASSWEDRVGEQYF
TRBD1	TRBV2	few	TRBJ2-7	13	TGTGCCAGCAAAGGGACAGGGATCCACGAGCAGTACTTC	CASKGTGIHEQYF
TRBD1	TRBV5-6	NA	TRBJ1-2	15	TGTGCCAGCAGCTGGACAGGGGGGACGAACTATGGCTACACCTTC	CASSWTGGTNYGYTF
TRBD1	TRBV5-1	NA	TRBJ1-2	17	TGCGCCAGCAGCTCCACGGGACAGGGTCCCCACAACTATGGCTACACCTTC	CASSSTGQGPHNYGYTF
TRBD2	TRBV5-6	NA	TRBJ2-1	16	TGTGCCAGCAGTCGGGAGGAGGGACTCCGGGGGGTTGAGCAGTTCTTC	CASSREEGLRGVEQFF
NA	TRBV19	NA	TRBJ1-5	13	TGTGCCAGTAGTATAAAGGTGGAACAGCCCCAGCATTTT	CASSIKVEQPQHF
NA	TRBV19	NA	TRBJ1-5	12	TGTGCCAGTAGTAGCGGGGTCGGGCCCCAGCATTTT	CASSSGVGPQHF
NA	TRBV11-3	NA	TRBJ2-5	14	TGTGCCAGCAGCCCGCGGGGTTCCCAAGAGACCCAGTACTTC	CASSPRGSQETQYF
TRBD1	TRBV6-1	NA	TRBJ1-6	14	TGTGCCAGCAGTCGGGACAGGGTGGGTTCACCCCTCCACTTT	CASSRDRVGSPLHF
TRBD2	TRBV7-9	NA	TRBJ2-1	15	TGTGCCAGCAGCTCGGGACTAGCACTTTACAATGAGCAGTTCTTC	CASSSGLALYNEQFF
TRBD2	TRBV2	NA	TRBJ2-3	15	TGTGCCAGCAGTGAGTGGGGTAGCGGGACAGATACGCAGTATTTT	CASSEWGSGTDTQYF
TRBD1	TRBV5-1	NA	TRBJ1-2	13	TGCGCCAGCAGCCGGGACAGCTATATGGGCTACACCTTC	CASSRDSYMGYTF
NA	TRBV11-2	NA	TRBJ1-2	13	TGTGCCAGCAGCTTAGGCAGGTCGGGCGGCTACACCTTC	CASSLGRSGGYTF